One sample yielded the 32 T cell receptor beta chains listed below, sequenced in a study of blood T cell repertoires in COVID-19. Produced via immunoSEQ multiplex PCR; TCRdb's table is partial and in-frame only. This table has around 300,000 clones, roughly 90% appearing once. Source material: peripheral blood. The receptors originated from a woman aged 25 to 39 with COVID-19, enrolled during active disease.

The V call is TRBV3-1 (or the pseudogene TRBV3-2), the J call TRBJ1-2; D is perhaps TRBD1 (6 bases). V dropped 0 bases and J dropped 8 bases, with 7 bases sitting between them. The CDR3 totals 12 residues. The germline V gene encodes CDR1 LGHDT and CDR2 YNNKEL (reference sequence). DNA of the CDR3: TGTGCCAGCAGCCAAGAACAGGGCGGCTACACCTTC. Protein product: CASSQEQGGYTF.

The chain combines TRBV6-6 with TRBJ2-3; 9 bases fit TRBD1. CDR1 is MNHNY and CDR2 is SVGAGI in the germline V gene (reference sequence). The CDR3 runs to 14 residues. With V trimmed by 6 bases and J by 6 bases, 7 bases remained unmatched. The CDR3 DNA reads as TGTGCCAGCAGGCAACAACAGGGGGCCGATACGCAGTATTTT. Translated: CASRQQQGADTQYF.

The chain employs TRBV14 and TRBJ2-2; a weak D match, TRBD1 (6 bases). Germline lookup yields CDR1 SGHDN and CDR2 FVKESK. Between the trimmed V and J ends, which lost 6 bases and 4 bases, there was a span of 15 bases. This CDR3 is built from 15 residues. CDR3 DNA: TGTGCCAGCAGACCAAACAGGGATGGCACCGGGGAGCTGTTTTTT. Protein: CASRPNRDGTGELFF.

This clone has ten or more counts. V gene TRBV15 combines with J gene TRBJ1-2; 9 bases line up with TRBD1. Looked up from germline, CDR1 is LNHNV and CDR2 is YYDKDF (reference sequence). This CDR3 spans 15 amino acids. After removal of 1 base from V and 8 bases from J, the junction contained 8 bases not matched to a gene. The CDR3 DNA sequence: TGTGCCACCAGCAGAGCCCCGGGACAGGGTTACGGCTACACCTTC. The encoded protein is CATSRAPGQGYGYTF.

The chain links TRBV28 to TRBJ1-1; D is unclear. V gave up 4 bases and J gave up 6 bases, with 6 bases separating them. The CDR3 is made up of 11 amino acids. Germline V lookup: CDR1 MDHEN, CDR2 SYDVKM. The CDR3 DNA reads TGTGCCAGCAGTTCTCACTCTGAAGCTTTCTTT. Translation gives CASSSHSEAFF.

V gene TRBV7-8 combines with J gene TRBJ1-1; TRBD1 matches 7 bases. J was trimmed by 4 bases and V by 0 bases; bases with no gene match: 2. This CDR3 is 14 amino acids long. CDR1 and CDR2 from the germline V gene are SGHVS and FQNEAQ. The CDR3 bases are TGTGCCAGCAGCTTAGCCCAGGGGGGCACTGAAGCTTTCTTT. It is translated as CASSLAQGGTEAFF.

This chain's CDR3 is CASSLGQVDTEAFF. The CDR3 DNA reads TGTGCCAGCAGCCTCGGACAGGTCGACACTGAAGCTTTCTTT. The V call is TRBV28, the J call TRBJ1-1; TRBD1 agrees at 7 bases. V trimming: 6 bases; J trimming: 3 bases; junction bases outside the gene matches: 7. This CDR3 is 14 amino acids long. Germline assignment: CDR1 MDHEN and CDR2 SYDVKM.

The genes are TRBV7-8 and TRBJ1-2, with 9 bases that match TRBD1. The CDR3 is made up of 13 amino acids. Germline trimming cut 4 bases from V and 8 bases from J; bases unmatched to any gene: 5. CDR1 and CDR2 (germline): SGHVS, FQNEAQ. The CDR3 DNA is TGTGCCAGCAGCTCCGGACAGGGGTACGGCTACACCTTC. Encoded protein: CASSSGQGYGYTF. The variable domain in full, with the rest retrieved from reference TRBV7-8 and TRBJ1-2, is GAGVSQSPRYKVAKRGQDVALRCDPISGHVSLFWYQQALGQGPEFLTYFQNEAQLDKSGLPSDRFFAERPEGSVSTLKIQRTQQEDSAVYLCASSSGQGYGYTFGSGTRLTVV.

V gene TRBV30 combines with J gene TRBJ1-6, with D unresolved. Trimming stripped 4 bases from V and 2 bases from J, with 12 bases between. The CDR3 is 15 residues long. Looked up from germline, CDR1 is GTSNPN and CDR2 is SVGIG (reference sequence). The CDR3: CAWTPGRAYNSPLHF. DNA for the CDR3: TGTGCCTGGACCCCTGGGAGGGCCTATAATTCACCCCTCCACTTT.

This clone appeared a few times. This chain connects TRBV19 to TRBJ1-5; 8 positions match TRBD1. Losses at the gene ends were 6 bases for V and 0 bases for J; bases not matched to a gene: 4. The CDR3 is made up of 15 amino acids. Per the germline V gene, CDR1 is LNHDA and CDR2 is SQIVND (reference sequence). The CDR3 DNA reads as TGTGCCAGTAGGGGACAGGCCCTTAGCAATCAGCCCCAGCATTTT. Its protein product is CASRGQALSNQPQHF.

The J gene is TRBJ1-3, the V gene TRBV11-2, with D maybe TRBD1 (6 bases). Germline values: CDR1 SGHAT, CDR2 FQNNGV. The V and J ends lost 5 bases and 4 bases respectively, with 12 bases between them. The CDR3 runs 14 residues. CDR3 protein: CASSVGTSGNTIYF. The CDR3 DNA follows: TGTGCCAGCAGCGTAGGGACATCGGGAAACACCATATATTTT.

This sequence joins TRBV5-1 and TRBJ1-5; 8 nucleotides align to TRBD1. The CDR3 has 16 residues. V lost 0 bases, J lost 2 bases, and 4 bases stayed unmatched. In germline, CDR1 is SGHRS, CDR2 YFSETQ. The CDR3: CASSLGTGKGNQPQHF. CDR3 nucleotides: TGCGCCAGCAGCTTGGGGACAGGGAAGGGCAATCAGCCCCAGCATTTT. Full variable domain (outside the CDR3, taken from reference TRBV5-1 and TRBJ1-5): KAGVTQTPRYLIKTRGQQVTLSCSPISGHRSVSWYQQTPGQGLQFLFEYFSETQRNKGNFPGRFSGRQFSNSRSEMNVSTLELGDSALYLCASSLGTGKGNQPQHFGDGTRLSIL.

The chain carries TRBV6-6 and TRBJ1-2, with 9 bases matching TRBD1. J lost 8 bases, V lost 3 bases, and 10 bases had no gene match. The CDR3 sequence is 15 residues long. Looked up from germline, CDR1 is MNHNY and CDR2 is SVGAGI (reference sequence). The CDR3 sequence is CASSYMTQGAGGYTF. In nucleotides, the CDR3 is TGTGCCAGCAGTTATATGACACAGGGGGCAGGGGGCTACACCTTC.

The chain links TRBV10-3 to TRBJ2-2, with TRBD2 identical over 7 bases. This CDR3 region has 18 residues. Trimming removed 8 bases from V and 0 bases from J; junction bases left unmatched: 15. Germline loops: CDR1 ENHRY, CDR2 SYGVKD. CDR3 loop: CAIALSGTPPPNTGELFF. CDR3 nucleotides: TGTGCCATCGCCCTAAGCGGGACTCCCCCCCCGAACACCGGGGAGCTGTTTTTT.

This rearrangement joins TRBV27 to TRBJ2-5, with D perhaps matching TRBD1 (6 bases). The CDR3 covers 14 residues. The germline V gene has CDR1 MNHEY and CDR2 SMNVEV (reference sequence). Trimming removed 1 base from V and 5 bases from J, with 11 bases in between. The CDR3 spells CASSLFRGSETQYF. The CDR3 nucleotides are TGTGCCAGCAGTTTATTCAGGGGCTCGGAGACCCAGTACTTC.

This clone was seen only a few times. The chain joins TRBV28 to TRBJ1-3, with a weak D call TRBD1 (6 bases). V was pared by 3 bases and J by 2 bases, with 11 bases between. Germline CDR1 MDHEN, CDR2 SYDVKM. CDR3 size: 15 residues. CDR3 nucleotide sequence: TGTGCCAGCAGTTTGTTGTCAGGGGCTGGAAACACCATATATTTT. It codes for CASSLLSGAGNTIYF.

The chain employs TRBV10-1 and TRBJ2-3; 8 bases are a match to TRBD1. V lost 5 bases and J lost 3; bases outside the gene matches: 7. The CDR3 runs to 15 residues. CDR1 is WNHNN, CDR2 SYGVQD, per germline (reference sequence). CDR3 bases: TGCGCCAGCAGTTATCAGAACAGGGGGACAGATACGCAGTATTTT. Translated, it gives CASSYQNRGTDTQYF.

The genes are TRBV3-1 (or the pseudogene TRBV3-2) and TRBJ1-2; the D gene is possibly TRBD1 (5 bases). Looked up from germline, CDR1 is LGHDT and CDR2 is YNNKEL (reference sequence). This CDR3 contains 14 residues. Trimming pared 2 bases from V and 5 bases from J, leaving 12 bases between. The CDR3 loop is CASSQTREAYGYTF. In DNA form, the CDR3 reads TGTGCCAGCAGCCAAACCAGGGAAGCTTATGGCTACACCTTC.

This chain joins TRBV6-5 and TRBJ1-6, with no clear D. From germline, CDR1 is MNHEY and CDR2 SVGAGI. The CDR3 sequence is 13 residues long. The ends were cut back, 0 bases at V and 10 bases at J, with 7 bases in the middle. In DNA, the CDR3 is TGTGCCAGCAGTTACTCTTTAATCTCACCCCTCCACTTT. As protein: CASSYSLISPLHF.

This rearrangement joins TRBV11-2 to TRBJ1-1, with 8 bases matching TRBD1. The CDR3 covers 12 residues. Germline trimming cut 1 base from V and 8 bases from J; bases unmatched to any gene: 0. CDR1 is SGHAT and CDR2 is FQNNGV in the germline V gene. In DNA form, the CDR3 reads TGTGCCAGCAGCTTAGGGGACAGGGAAGCTTTCTTT. Residues: CASSLGDREAFF.

This rearrangement joins TRBV5-1 to TRBJ1-1; no reliable D call. Germline values: CDR1 SGHRS, CDR2 YFSETQ. The CDR3 is 14 amino acids. The V gene lost 4 bases and the J gene lost 3 bases, with 13 bases spanning the gap. The CDR3 loop is CASSPRGGDTEAFF. The CDR3 nucleotides are TGCGCCAGCAGCCCCCGGGGTGGAGACACTGAAGCTTTCTTT.

The chain has TRBV10-1 and TRBJ2-3, with 9 nucleotides matching TRBD2. The V segment lost 0 bases and the J segment 4 bases; nucleotides outside the gene matches: 14. Germline loops: CDR1 WNHNN, CDR2 SYGVQD (reference sequence). This CDR3 is 19 amino acids long. CDR3 sequence reads: CASSESVGGRAIWADTQYF. The DNA for the CDR3 is TGCGCCAGCAGTGAGTCAGTGGGCGGGAGGGCCATTTGGGCAGATACGCAGTATTTT.

The V and J genes are TRBV6-2 or TRBV6-3 and TRBJ2-7, with a weak D call TRBD1 (6 bases). Germline V lookup: CDR1 MNHEY, CDR2 SVGEGT. CDR3 length: 14 residues. Trimming cost V 5 bases and J 5 bases, with 16 bases left between them. This chain's CDR3 is CASSPLIQGHEQYF. CDR3 in DNA: TGTGCCAGCAGTCCCCTCATACAGGGCCACGAGCAGTACTTC.

The V and J genes are TRBV10-3 and TRBJ2-7; no definite D call. This CDR3 comprises 12 residues. Trimming left V 2 bases short and J 4 bases short, with 6 bases between. In germline, CDR1 is ENHRY, CDR2 SYGVKD. The CDR3 region is CAISEMTYEQYF. The DNA for the CDR3 is TGTGCCATCAGTGAGATGACATACGAGCAGTACTTC.

The rearrangement joins TRBV5-1 to TRBJ2-3; 9 bases fit TRBD2. CDR1 and CDR2 from the germline V gene are SGHRS and YFSETQ. The CDR3 length is 15 residues. The V segment lost 4 bases and the J segment 4 bases; nucleotides outside the gene matches: 7. The CDR3 here is CASSPGLAISDTQYF. In DNA form, the CDR3 reads TGCGCCAGCAGCCCGGGACTAGCCATCTCAGATACGCAGTATTTT.

This clone was seen a single time. The chain couples TRBV9 to TRBJ2-7; TRBD1 might be the D (5 bases). The V end lost 0 bases, the J end lost 0 bases, and 10 bases lay between the germline ends. This CDR3 has 15 amino acids. The germline gives CDR1 SGDLS, CDR2 YYNGEE. The CDR3 spells CASSVEGSSSYEQYF. The CDR3 region has the DNA TGTGCCAGCAGCGTAGAGGGGTCTAGCTCCTACGAGCAGTACTTC.

The J gene is TRBJ2-5, the V gene TRBV5-1; the match to TRBD2 covers 11 bases. The germline gives CDR1 SGHRS, CDR2 YFSETQ. The V gene end was trimmed by 4 bases and the J gene end by 5 bases; junction bases not matched to a gene: 16. CDR3 size: 18 residues. This CDR3 reads CASSPTGTSGGGRETQYF. The CDR3 coding sequence is TGCGCCAGCAGCCCCACCGGGACTAGCGGAGGAGGACGCGAGACCCAGTACTTC.

The chain combines TRBV10-3 with TRBJ2-2; 9 bases are shared with TRBD2. Germline lookup yields CDR1 ENHRY and CDR2 SYGVKD. J gave up 2 bases and V 4 bases, and 2 bases lay outside the gene matches. The CDR3 totals 15 residues. This chain's CDR3 is CAISATSGNTGELFF. CDR3 DNA: TGTGCCATCAGTGCGACTAGCGGAAACACCGGGGAGCTGTTTTTT.

The chain has TRBV10-1 and TRBJ2-1; 7 nucleotides match TRBD2. The J segment lost 1 base and the V segment lost 8 bases, leaving 8 bases of the junction unmatched. CDR1 is WNHNN and CDR2 is SYGVQD in the germline V gene (reference sequence). The CDR3 consists of 15 residues. For the CDR3, the DNA is TGCGCCAGCCGAGTCAGCGGGGCTTCCTACAATGAGCAGTTCTTC. Translation gives CASRVSGASYNEQFF.

This clone was found a few times. The chain links TRBV2 to TRBJ1-6; D gene unclear. CDR3 length: 12 amino acids. V shed 6 bases and J shed 6 bases, with 6 bases lying between them. Germline CDR1 SNHLY, CDR2 FYNNEI. The CDR3 here is CASSNTNSPLHF. CDR3 nucleotide sequence: TGTGCCAGCAGCAACACTAATTCACCCCTCCACTTT.

This clone appeared a single time. This chain links TRBV27 with TRBJ2-3, with TRBD2 matching 7 bases. CDR3 length equals 14 residues. The J segment lost 3 bases and the V segment lost 7 bases, leaving 7 bases of the junction unmatched. The germline gives CDR1 MNHEY, CDR2 SMNVEV (reference sequence). The CDR3, as DNA: TGTGCCAGCACCTTAGGGAGGGCGACAGATACGCAGTATTTT. Encoded protein: CASTLGRATDTQYF.

The chain joins TRBV19 to TRBJ1-5, with D possibly being TRBD1 (5 bases). Trimming shortened V by 5 bases and J by 5 bases, and 13 bases separated the two germline ends. Germline CDR1 LNHDA, CDR2 SQIVND (reference sequence). CDR3 length: 14 residues. The CDR3 bases are TGTGCCAGTAGTCAGGGCAGGGTGTATCAGCCCCAGCATTTT. It is translated as CASSQGRVYQPQHF.